This T cell receptor (beta chain) derives from a study of OX40 agonist ivuxolimab in advanced cancers. Study at large: The patients got ivuxolimab, which is an agonistic anti-OX40 (CD134) antibody.

This CDR3 is 12 amino acids long. The V end was cut by 2 bases, the J end by 7 bases, with 6 bases between. Germline CDR1 is MNHNY and CDR2 is SVGAGI (reference sequence). Details on this clone: This specimen includes other DNA sequences encoding the same CDR3.

Here immunoSEQ multiplex PCR was the method, and the copy in TCRdb shows in-frame clones only, minus some. The sample holds roughly 110,000 clones, around nine tenths seen once. This TCR was sampled from an adult with an advanced solid tumor such as melanoma, head and neck, liver or kidney cancer. The sample was CD4+ or CD8+ T cells sorted from blood, taken in a trial of the OX40 agonist ivuxolimab. The V call is TRBV6-6, the J call TRBJ1-3; weak D call: TRBD1 (5 bases). The CDR3, as DNA: TGTGCCAGCAGTTACGAGGGGAACACCATATATTTT. This translates into CASSYEGNTIYF.